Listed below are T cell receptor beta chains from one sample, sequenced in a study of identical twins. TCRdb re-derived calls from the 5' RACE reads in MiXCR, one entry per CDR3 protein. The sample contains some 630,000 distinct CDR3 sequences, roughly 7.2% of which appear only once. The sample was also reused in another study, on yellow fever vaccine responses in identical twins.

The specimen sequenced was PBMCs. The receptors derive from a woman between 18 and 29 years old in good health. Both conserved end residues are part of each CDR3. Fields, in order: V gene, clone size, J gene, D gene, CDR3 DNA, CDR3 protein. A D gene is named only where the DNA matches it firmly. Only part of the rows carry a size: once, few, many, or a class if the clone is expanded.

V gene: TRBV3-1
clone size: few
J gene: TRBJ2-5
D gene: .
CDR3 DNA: TGTGCCAGCAGCCAAAGCGTGGAGACCCAGTACTTC
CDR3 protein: CASSQSVETQYF

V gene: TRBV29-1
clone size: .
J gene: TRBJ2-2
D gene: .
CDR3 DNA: TGCAGCGTCTTGGGAGTTTCGCACACCGGGGAGCTGTTTTTT
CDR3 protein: CSVLGVSHTGELFF

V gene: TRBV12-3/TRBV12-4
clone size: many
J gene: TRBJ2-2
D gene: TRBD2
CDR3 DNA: TGTGCCAGCAGGAGTACGGGACTAGCGAACACCGGGGAGCTGTTTTTT
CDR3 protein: CASRSTGLANTGELFF

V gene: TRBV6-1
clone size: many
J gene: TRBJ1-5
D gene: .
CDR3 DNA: TGTGCCAGCAGCCCCGGGCCGAGGAGCAATCAGCCCCAGCATTTT
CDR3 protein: CASSPGPRSNQPQHF

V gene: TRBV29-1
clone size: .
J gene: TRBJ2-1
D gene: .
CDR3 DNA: TGCAGCGTTGAGGCTGCAGGGAGGCACTACAATGAGCAGTTCTTC
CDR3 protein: CSVEAAGRHYNEQFF

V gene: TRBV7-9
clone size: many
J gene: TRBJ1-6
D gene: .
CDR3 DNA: TGTGCCAGCAGCTTTCAGGGCTCCAATTCACCCCTCCACTTT
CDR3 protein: CASSFQGSNSPLHF

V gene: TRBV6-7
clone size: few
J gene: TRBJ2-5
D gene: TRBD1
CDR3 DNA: TGTGCCAGAAAGGGGGCGTCAACCTGGAGAGAGACCCAGTACTTC
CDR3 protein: CARKGASTWRETQYF

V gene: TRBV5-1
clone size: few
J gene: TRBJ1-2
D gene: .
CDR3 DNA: TGCGCCAGCAGCTTGGGTGGCAGCAAGTATGGCTACACCTTC
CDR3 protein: CASSLGGSKYGYTF

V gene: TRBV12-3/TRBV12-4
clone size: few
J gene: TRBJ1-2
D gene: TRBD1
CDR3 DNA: TGTGCCAGCAGTTTAACCCAGGGGGCCCTCTATGGCTACACCTTC
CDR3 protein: CASSLTQGALYGYTF

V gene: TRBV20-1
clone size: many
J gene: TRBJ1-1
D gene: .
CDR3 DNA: TGCAGTGCTAAAGGGGCCAAAGGGGGAATGAACACTGAAGCTTTCTTT
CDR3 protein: CSAKGAKGGMNTEAFF

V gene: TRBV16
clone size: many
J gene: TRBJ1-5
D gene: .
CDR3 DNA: TGTGCCAGCAGCCGACAGGCAACTCAGCCCCAGCATTTT
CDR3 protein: CASSRQATQPQHF

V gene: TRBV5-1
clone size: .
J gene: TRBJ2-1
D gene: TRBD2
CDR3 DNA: TGCGCCAGCAGCTCGGTGATTGCGGGAGGACTCTACAATGAGCAGTTCTTC
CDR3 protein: CASSSVIAGGLYNEQFF

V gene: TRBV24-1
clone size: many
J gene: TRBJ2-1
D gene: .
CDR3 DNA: TGTGCCACCAGTGATGGGGGTTTGGTTGAGCAGTTCTTC
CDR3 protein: CATSDGGLVEQFF

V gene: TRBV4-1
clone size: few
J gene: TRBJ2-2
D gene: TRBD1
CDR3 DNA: TGCGCCAGCAGCCAGCCGGACAGGGCTCCCGGGGAGCTGTTTTTT
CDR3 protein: CASSQPDRAPGELFF

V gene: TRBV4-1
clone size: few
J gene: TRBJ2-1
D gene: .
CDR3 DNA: TGCGCCAGCAGCCAACCCGAGCGAGGGTTCAGGGAGCAGTTCTTC
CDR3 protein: CASSQPERGFREQFF

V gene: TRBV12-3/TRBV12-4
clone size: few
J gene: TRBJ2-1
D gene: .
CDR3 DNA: TGTGCCAGCAGTTCTACGAAGTTGCAGTTCTTC
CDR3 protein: CASSSTKLQFF

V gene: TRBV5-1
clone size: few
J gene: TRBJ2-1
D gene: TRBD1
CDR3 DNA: TGCGCCAGCACCCTAGGGGGCGGGCCCTACAATGAGCAGTTCTTC
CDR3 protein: CASTLGGGPYNEQFF

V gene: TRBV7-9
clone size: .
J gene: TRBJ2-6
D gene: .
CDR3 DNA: TGTGCCAGCAGCTTAGTAACTGGGGCCAACGTCCTGACTTTC
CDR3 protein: CASSLVTGANVLTF

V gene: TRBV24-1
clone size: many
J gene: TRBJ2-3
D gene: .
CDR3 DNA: TGTGCCACCAATAACGGATTCACAGATACGCAGTATTTT
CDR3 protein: CATNNGFTDTQYF

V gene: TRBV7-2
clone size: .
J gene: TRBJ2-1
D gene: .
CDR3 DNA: TGTGCCAGCAGCTTAGTTATCTCCCCACGGGAGCAGTTCTTC
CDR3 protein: CASSLVISPREQFF

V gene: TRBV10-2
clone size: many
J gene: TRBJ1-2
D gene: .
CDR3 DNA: TGCGCCAGCATGGGGCAGGGGTATGGCTACACCTTC
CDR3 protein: CASMGQGYGYTF

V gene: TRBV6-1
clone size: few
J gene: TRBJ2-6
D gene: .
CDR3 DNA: TGTGCCAGCAGTGCCGCAGACTCTGGGGCCAACGTCCTGACTTTC
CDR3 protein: CASSAADSGANVLTF

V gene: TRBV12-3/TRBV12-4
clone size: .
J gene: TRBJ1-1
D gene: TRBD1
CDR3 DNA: TGTGCCAGCACCCTGACAGGGACCCTTGAAGCTTTCTTT
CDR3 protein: CASTLTGTLEAFF

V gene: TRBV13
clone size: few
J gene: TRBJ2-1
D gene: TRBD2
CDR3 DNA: TGTGCCAGCAGCCCCTCACGAGGGGCGGGAGACGATGAGCAGTTCTTC
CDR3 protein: CASSPSRGAGDDEQFF

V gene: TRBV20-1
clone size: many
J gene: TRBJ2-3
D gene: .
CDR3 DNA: TGCAGCGAACAACGGGGGACAGATACGCAGTATTTT
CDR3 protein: CSEQRGTDTQYF

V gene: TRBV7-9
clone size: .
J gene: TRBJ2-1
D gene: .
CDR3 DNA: TGTGCCAGCAGCTTAGTAGGCCTAGCAGTTGAGCAGTTCTTC
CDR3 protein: CASSLVGLAVEQFF

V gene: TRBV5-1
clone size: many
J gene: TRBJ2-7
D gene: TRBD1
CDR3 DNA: TGCGCCAGCAGCTTCGGGACAGTAGAGCAGTACTTC
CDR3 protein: CASSFGTVEQYF

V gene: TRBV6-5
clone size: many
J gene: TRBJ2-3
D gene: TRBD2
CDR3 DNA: TGTGCCAGCAGTTACGCGGGAGGGAGCACAGATACGCAGTATTTT
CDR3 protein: CASSYAGGSTDTQYF

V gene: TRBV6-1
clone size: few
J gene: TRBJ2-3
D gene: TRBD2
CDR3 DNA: TGTGCCAGCAACCGAGGCGGGAGCCTAGGCCGCACAGATACGCAGTATTTT
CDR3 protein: CASNRGGSLGRTDTQYF

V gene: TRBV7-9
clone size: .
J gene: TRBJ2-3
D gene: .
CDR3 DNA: TGTGCCGGGAACCAGGGGTCAACAGATACGCAGTATTTT
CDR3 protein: CAGNQGSTDTQYF

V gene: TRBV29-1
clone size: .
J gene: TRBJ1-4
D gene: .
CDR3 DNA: TGCAGCGTCTCTAGGGTCGAAAAACTGTTTTTT
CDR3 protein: CSVSRVEKLFF

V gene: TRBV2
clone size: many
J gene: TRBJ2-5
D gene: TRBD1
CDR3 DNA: TGTGCCAGCAACTCGGACAGGGGTGAGACCCAGTACTTC
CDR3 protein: CASNSDRGETQYF